This TCR beta chain emerged from a study of T cell changes during pregnancy in multiple sclerosis. CDR1 and CDR2 (germline): SNHLY, FYNNEI. This CDR3 spans 15 amino acids. V lost 5 bases and J 0 bases, leaving 11 bases between the germline ends. TCRdb's table, derived via immunoSEQ multiplex PCR, lists solely in-frame clones and lacks some. The sample includes about 36,000 clones, 75% to 90% of them seen just once. The TCR comes from a female donor with multiple sclerosis, enrolled in a pregnancy study. The rearrangement uses TRBV2 and TRBJ2-4; D remains ambiguous. The sequenced sample was CD8+ T cells from peripheral blood mononuclear cells, obtained in the third trimester of pregnancy. CDR3: CASSRWQEAKNIQYF. As DNA, the CDR3 is TGTGCCAGCAGTCGGTGGCAGGAAGCCAAAAACATTCAGTACTTC.